This T cell receptor beta chain was identified during a study of blood T cell repertoires in COVID-19. The CDR3 is 17 amino acids. V was pared by 4 bases and J by 0 bases, with 19 bases between. The germline V gene has CDR1 SGDLS and CDR2 YYNGEE. TCRdb's copy holds only in-frame clones and misses some; the assay was immunoSEQ multiplex PCR. Found here are about 50,000 clones, 70% to 90% of them singletons; the top ten hold over 3.5%. This chain uses TRBV9 with TRBJ2-5; a possible D gene is TRBD1 (6 bases). The source of this sequence is a man older than 75 with active COVID-19. Sequenced material: peripheral blood. CDR3 in DNA: TGTGCCAGCAGCCAAAGTCCGGGACACCTAAACCAAGAGACCCAGTACTTC. It is translated as CASSQSPGHLNQETQYF.